Listed below are T cell receptor beta chains from one sample, sequenced in a study of control samples from healthy donors and cancer patients. The table came from immunoSEQ multiplex PCR; TCRdb's copy has only in-frame clones and leaves some out. The table shows over 110,000 clones, with approximately 91% occurring only once. Sequencing was done on a sample of blood. Receptors originate from a woman younger than 45 in good health. Each CDR3 is given with its conserved first and last residue. Each record gives: clone size, J gene, D gene, V gene, CDR3 protein, CDR3 DNA. A D gene is named only where the DNA matches it firmly. Some rows have no size entry. The others give once, few or many, or a class for an expanded clone.

. TRBJ2-1 . TRBV19 CASSVRTDDNEQFF TGTGCCAGTAGTGTTAGGACAGACGACAATGAGCAGTTCTTC
. TRBJ1-2 . TRBV15 CATSFGTFAGYTF TGTGCCACCAGCTTCGGGACCTTCGCCGGCTACACCTTC
. TRBJ2-1 TRBD2 TRBV5-6 CASSGPGLGGSYNEQFF TGTGCCAGCAGCGGCCCGGGACTAGGGGGCTCCTACAATGAGCAGTTCTTC
. TRBJ1-4 TRBD1 TRBV6-5 CASSVNRDRNEKLFF TGTGCCAGCAGCGTCAACCGGGACAGGAATGAAAAACTGTTTTTT
. TRBJ1-4 . TRBV19 CASSPGQREKLFF TGTGCCAGTAGCCCCGGGCAGAGGGAAAAACTGTTTTTT
. TRBJ2-1 TRBD2 TRBV5-5 CASSLGGSGRIPLYNEQFF TGTGCCAGCAGCTTGGGTGGGAGCGGGAGAATTCCCCTCTACAATGAGCAGTTCTTC
. TRBJ2-1 . TRBV5-1 CASSPTRQTYNEQFF TGCGCCAGCAGCCCTACCCGGCAGACTTACAATGAGCAGTTCTTC
. TRBJ2-5 . TRBV6-5 CASSRGYQETQYF TGTGCCAGCAGCAGGGGCTACCAAGAGACCCAGTACTTC
. TRBJ2-1 . TRBV5-4 CASSLAYNEQFF TGTGCCAGCAGCTTGGCCTACAATGAGCAGTTCTTC
. TRBJ2-3 . TRBV11-2 CASSLDRGGDTQYF TGTGCCAGCAGCTTAGATCGGGGAGGAGATACGCAGTATTTT
. TRBJ1-1 TRBD1 TRBV5-1 CASSGGQPNTEAFF TGCGCCAGCAGCGGGGGACAGCCGAACACTGAAGCTTTCTTT
once TRBJ1-1 . TRBV28 CASSLYRGEAFF TGTGCCAGCAGTTTATATCGGGGTGAAGCTTTCTTT
. TRBJ2-7 . TRBV12-3/TRBV12-4 CASASPPGEQYF TGTGCCAGCGCTTCACCTCCTGGGGAGCAGTACTTC
once TRBJ1-1 . TRBV19 CASSSGVDGTEAFF TGTGCCAGTAGCTCGGGGGTCGACGGCACTGAAGCTTTCTTT
. TRBJ2-1 TRBD2 TRBV5-1 CASSLAGLAVWNEQFF TGCGCCAGCAGCTTGGCCGGACTAGCGGTTTGGAATGAGCAGTTCTTC
. TRBJ2-7 TRBD1 TRBV30 CAWSSKQGYSLWEQYF TGTGCCTGGAGTTCTAAACAGGGGTACTCTCTTTGGGAGCAGTACTTC
. TRBJ2-3 TRBD2 TRBV6-5 CASSYAGEGYTDTQYF TGTGCCAGCAGTTACGCGGGAGAAGGTTATACAGATACGCAGTATTTT
. TRBJ2-1 . TRBV5-1 CASTMGWAGLNNEQFF TGCGCCAGCACAATGGGTTGGGCAGGATTAAACAATGAGCAGTTCTTC
once TRBJ2-7 TRBD2 TRBV5-6 CASSLNPGAGGEQYF TGTGCCAGCAGCTTAAACCCAGGAGCGGGGGGCGAGCAGTACTTC
. TRBJ1-4 . TRBV29-1 CSVRAVNEKLFF TGCAGCGTTAGGGCAGTTAATGAAAAACTGTTTTTT
once TRBJ2-7 . TRBV9 CASSVDGRYEQYF TGTGCCAGCAGCGTAGATGGCAGATACGAGCAGTACTTC
. TRBJ1-6 . TRBV20-1 CSASTGNNSPLHF TGCAGTGCGAGTACAGGGAATAATTCACCCCTCCACTTT
once TRBJ2-1 . TRBV6-5 CASRLTGGVNEQFF TGTGCCAGCAGGCTCACAGGGGGGGTCAATGAGCAGTTCTTC
. TRBJ1-1 TRBD1 TRBV19 CASSRDRKNTEAFF TGTGCCTCCAGTAGGGACAGGAAGAACACTGAAGCTTTCTTT
. TRBJ2-7 TRBD2 TRBV4-1 CASSQYSGSYEQYF TGCGCCAGCAGCCAGTATAGCGGGAGCTACGAGCAGTACTTC
. TRBJ1-1 . TRBV5-6 CASSAAGVKMNTEAFF TGTGCCAGCAGTGCGGCTGGGGTAAAAATGAACACTGAAGCTTTCTTT
. TRBJ2-7 TRBD1 TRBV15 CATSRNRGYEQYF TGTGCCACCAGCAGAAACAGGGGTTACGAGCAGTACTTC
. TRBJ1-6 . TRBV14 CASSQYQVSPLHF TGTGCCAGCAGCCAATATCAGGTTTCACCCCTCCACTTT
. TRBJ1-2 . TRBV27 CASSLVGGKYGYTF TGTGCCAGCAGTTTGGTGGGAGGGAAATATGGCTACACCTTC
once TRBJ2-1 . TRBV9 CASSVGQGTYNEQFF TGTGCCAGCAGCGTAGGTCAGGGGACCTACAATGAGCAGTTCTTC
. TRBJ2-5 . TRBV5-4 CASSQSNQETQYF TGTGCCAGCAGCCAGAGTAACCAAGAGACCCAGTACTTC
. TRBJ2-7 . TRBV5-1 CASSLGGTAGTGEQYF TGCGCCAGCAGCTTGGGAGGGACGGCGGGAACTGGTGAGCAGTACTTC
. TRBJ1-2 TRBD1 TRBV30 CAWTQGAVGYTF TGTGCCTGGACACAGGGGGCGGTTGGCTACACCTTC
few TRBJ2-7 . TRBV7-9 CASSLAGDSYEQYF TGTGCCAGCAGCTTAGCGGGGGACTCCTACGAGCAGTACTTC
. TRBJ2-7 . TRBV6-6 CASSWRGHEQYF TGTGCCAGCAGTTGGCGGGGCCACGAGCAGTACTTC